The 5 T cell receptor beta chains reported below all come from one sample, sequenced in a study of cytomegalovirus exposure and HLA in healthy donors. Only in-frame clones appear in the TCRdb table, and some are missing; sequencing was by immunoSEQ multiplex PCR. The sample comprises roughly 330,000 clones, roughly 90% of which are singletons, and over 1% rests with the top ten. Sample: PBMCs. The receptors come from a woman under 40 in good health and CMV-seropositive.

This clone was seen once. The chain employs TRBV27 and TRBJ2-1; possible D gene TRBD1, 6 bases. Germline V gene lookup returns CDR1 MNHEY and CDR2 SMNVEV (reference sequence). The CDR3 sequence is 15 residues long. Deletions cut 7 bases from V and 5 bases from J, with 18 bases between. The CDR3, as DNA: TGTGCCAGCAATCCCTCTTTGGGACAACACAATGAGCAGTTCTTC. Amino acids: CASNPSLGQHNEQFF.

The rearrangement links TRBV5-1 to TRBJ1-1, with unresolved D. Trimming left V 1 base short and J 5 bases short, with 9 bases between. CDR1 is SGHRS, CDR2 YFSETQ, per germline. The CDR3 extends over 13 amino acids. CDR3 in amino acids: CASSLKAGTEAFF. In nucleotides, the CDR3 is TGCGCCAGCAGCTTGAAGGCTGGGACTGAAGCTTTCTTT.

This chain uses TRBV30 with TRBJ1-6; tentatively, D is TRBD1 (5 bases). This CDR3 is built from 13 residues. The germline V gene has CDR1 GTSNPN and CDR2 SVGIG (reference sequence). Trimming pared 1 base from V and 4 bases from J, leaving 5 bases between. CDR3 sequence: CAWSGQYNSPLHF. CDR3 DNA: TGTGCCTGGAGTGGACAGTATAATTCACCCCTCCACTTT.

The V gene is TRBV2, the J gene TRBJ2-7; D is unclear. The germline V and J ends were trimmed by 6 bases and 4 bases, with 16 bases remaining between them. Germline-derived CDR1 and CDR2 are SNHLY and FYNNEI. The CDR3 is 14 amino acids. The CDR3 is CASSPRRVGYEQYF. The DNA of the CDR3 is TGTGCCAGCAGCCCCCGACGGGTTGGTTACGAGCAGTACTTC.

The rearrangement uses TRBV18 and TRBJ1-1; TRBD1 might be the D (5 bases). In germline, CDR1 is KGHSH, CDR2 LQKENI. The V end lost 3 bases, the J end lost 0 bases, and 11 bases lay between the germline ends. The CDR3 loop spans 15 amino acids. The CDR3 sequence is CASSPSTGMNTEAFF. The CDR3 DNA follows: TGTGCCAGCTCACCCTCTACAGGAATGAACACTGAAGCTTTCTTT.